The clone carrying this TCR beta chain was detected ten times or more. The antigen is not known. The TCR beta CDR3 regions underwent amplification from RNA transcripts. HTBI primers primed a first-round RT-PCR, and a second-round multiplex PCR followed. TCRdb independently ran MiXCR on the multiplex PCR reads; one entry per CDR3 protein. Of around 340,000 distinct CDR3 sequences listed, roughly a sixth were seen once; the top ten hold roughly an eighth. The germline V gene has CDR1 LNHDA and CDR2 SQIVND (reference sequence). The V end lost 8 bases, the J end lost 4 bases, and 14 bases lay between the germline ends. The CDR3 extends over 13 amino acids. This sample is drawn from a study of Graves' ophthalmopathy and Graves' hyperthyroidism. Study-wide background: Upon initial diagnosis and before any treatment, peripheral blood was collected.

PBMCs were isolated from a 10 ml sample of fresh peripheral blood. Study outcomes and limitations: Cross-validated, the 13-signature model showed 87.88%/81.08% sensitivity/specificity, and 80%/75% in the test set. The model flagged ophthalmopathy progression at approximately 66% sensitivity and nearly 75% specificity.

The material sequenced was peripheral blood. The TCR originated in an adult man with Graves' ophthalmopathy. V gene TRBV19 combines with J gene TRBJ1-1, with D tentatively TRBD1 (5 bases). The CDR3 spells CASRPGGFTEAFF. The CDR3 coding sequence is TGTGCCAGTCGCCCGGGGGGATTCACTGAAGCTTTCTTT.